The rows below give T cell receptor beta chains drawn from one sample of a study of Ad26.COV2.S vaccination and SARS-CoV-2 variants. Only in-frame clones appear in the TCRdb table, and some are missing; sequencing was by immunoSEQ multiplex PCR. The data show about half a million clones, 89% seen once. The material was peripheral blood, obtained in a trial of Ad26.COV2.S vaccine versus placebo. The receptor set was obtained from a person aged 18-60 years who received the Ad26.COV2.S COVID-19 vaccine or a placebo. Each CDR3 is given with its conserved first and last residue. A D gene is named only where the DNA matches it firmly. Some rows have no size entry. The others give once, few or many, or a class for an expanded clone.

CDR3 DNA: TGTGCCAGCAGTTACGACCGGGCCCTGAACACTGAAGCTTTCTTT; CDR3 protein: CASSYDRALNTEAFF; D gene: -; clone size: -; J gene: TRBJ1-1; V gene: TRBV6-5
CDR3 DNA: TGTGCCAGCAGCCAAGGTTCCCGGGACAGGGGGCAAGATACGCAGTATTTT; CDR3 protein: CASSQGSRDRGQDTQYF; D gene: TRBD1; clone size: -; J gene: TRBJ2-3; V gene: TRBV4-2
CDR3 DNA: TGTGCCAGCAGCTTTAGGGGTGGCGGAGGGGAGCTGTTTTTT; CDR3 protein: CASSFRGGGGELFF; D gene: -; clone size: -; J gene: TRBJ2-2; V gene: TRBV11-1
CDR3 DNA: TGTGCCAGCAGCCAAGAACGGCAGGGTAACTATGGCTACACCTTC; CDR3 protein: CASSQERQGNYGYTF; D gene: -; clone size: few; J gene: TRBJ1-2; V gene: TRBV3-1/TRBV3-2
CDR3 DNA: TGTGCCAGCAGTTTATTCGGGGGAGCAGGGGGAAGGAATGAGCAGTTCTTC; CDR3 protein: CASSLFGGAGGRNEQFF; D gene: -; clone size: -; J gene: TRBJ2-1; V gene: TRBV28
CDR3 DNA: TGTGCCAGCAGCCCGTTTCAGGGGGAGCAGTACTTC; CDR3 protein: CASSPFQGEQYF; D gene: -; clone size: -; J gene: TRBJ2-7; V gene: TRBV3-1/TRBV3-2
CDR3 DNA: TGTGCCAGCAGCCGCGGCGCTAGCGGCTCCTACGAGCAGTACTTC; CDR3 protein: CASSRGASGSYEQYF; D gene: TRBD2; clone size: -; J gene: TRBJ2-7; V gene: TRBV11-2
CDR3 DNA: TGCAGTGCTAGTCTGGGGTTTCGAATGAACACTGAAGCTTTCTTT; CDR3 protein: CSASLGFRMNTEAFF; D gene: -; clone size: -; J gene: TRBJ1-1; V gene: TRBV20-1
CDR3 DNA: TGTGCCAGCAGCTTAGGCCTACAGGGTCAGCGGGGTCAGCCCCAGCATTTT; CDR3 protein: CASSLGLQGQRGQPQHF; D gene: -; clone size: -; J gene: TRBJ1-5; V gene: TRBV7-9
CDR3 DNA: TGTGCCAGCAGCCAAGCGACTAGCGAGGAGACCCAGTACTTC; CDR3 protein: CASSQATSEETQYF; D gene: TRBD2; clone size: -; J gene: TRBJ2-5; V gene: TRBV4-2
CDR3 DNA: TGTGCCAGCAAGGGGGTACGAGGAAACACCATATATTTT; CDR3 protein: CASKGVRGNTIYF; D gene: -; clone size: -; J gene: TRBJ1-3; V gene: TRBV28
CDR3 DNA: TGTGCCAGCAGGCCTACCGGACTAGCGGTTCACGCGAACACCGGGGAGCTGTTTTTT; CDR3 protein: CASRPTGLAVHANTGELFF; D gene: TRBD2; clone size: -; J gene: TRBJ2-2; V gene: TRBV11-2
CDR3 DNA: TGTGCCATCTCAGGAAGGTGGGCCACTGAAGCTTTCTTT; CDR3 protein: CAISGRWATEAFF; D gene: -; clone size: -; J gene: TRBJ1-1; V gene: TRBV28
CDR3 DNA: TGCGCCAGCAGCCAAGAATCGGGGGCGATCAACTCTGGAAACACCATATATTTT; CDR3 protein: CASSQESGAINSGNTIYF; D gene: -; clone size: -; J gene: TRBJ1-3; V gene: TRBV4-1
CDR3 DNA: TGCGCCAGCAGCCGGGGGACAGGACCAACCTACGAGCAGTACTTC; CDR3 protein: CASSRGTGPTYEQYF; D gene: TRBD1; clone size: -; J gene: TRBJ2-7; V gene: TRBV4-3
CDR3 DNA: TGTGCCAGCAGCCGGCGACAGGGGCAGGTCACTGAAGCTTTCTTT; CDR3 protein: CASSRRQGQVTEAFF; D gene: TRBD1; clone size: -; J gene: TRBJ1-1; V gene: TRBV11-2
CDR3 DNA: TGTGCCAGCAGCTTAGACAGACTCCACTCCTACGAGCAGTACTTC; CDR3 protein: CASSLDRLHSYEQYF; D gene: -; clone size: -; J gene: TRBJ2-7; V gene: TRBV7-2
CDR3 DNA: TGTGCCAGCAGTTTACAACCTCTCTACGAGCAGTACTTC; CDR3 protein: CASSLQPLYEQYF; D gene: -; clone size: -; J gene: TRBJ2-7; V gene: TRBV28
CDR3 DNA: TGTGCCAGCAGCCTAAGAGGACAGGGGACTCCAGAGACCCAGTACTTC; CDR3 protein: CASSLRGQGTPETQYF; D gene: TRBD1; clone size: -; J gene: TRBJ2-5; V gene: TRBV3-1/TRBV3-2
CDR3 DNA: TGTGCCAGCAGTCCATCCCCCCTCCCCGGCTATGGCTACACCTTC; CDR3 protein: CASSPSPLPGYGYTF; D gene: -; clone size: -; J gene: TRBJ1-2; V gene: TRBV6-5
CDR3 DNA: TGTGCCAGCAGCCAAGGGAACACTGAAGCTTTCTTT; CDR3 protein: CASSQGNTEAFF; D gene: -; clone size: -; J gene: TRBJ1-1; V gene: TRBV4-2
CDR3 DNA: TGTGCCAGCAGCTTGCTAGAAGGACTTAATCAGCCCCAGCATTTT; CDR3 protein: CASSLLEGLNQPQHF; D gene: -; clone size: few; J gene: TRBJ1-5; V gene: TRBV5-5
CDR3 DNA: TGCAGTGCTAGGATATTAGGTGAGCAGTTCTTC; CDR3 protein: CSARILGEQFF; D gene: -; clone size: -; J gene: TRBJ2-1; V gene: TRBV20-1
CDR3 DNA: TGTGCCAGCAGCTTAGAGGCGGGAGTCGAGCAGTACTTC; CDR3 protein: CASSLEAGVEQYF; D gene: TRBD2; clone size: -; J gene: TRBJ2-7; V gene: TRBV7-9
CDR3 DNA: TGTGCCAGCAGGGACAGGACAGGGAGGAGCACCGGGGAGCTGTTTTTT; CDR3 protein: CASRDRTGRSTGELFF; D gene: -; clone size: -; J gene: TRBJ2-2; V gene: TRBV21-1
CDR3 DNA: TGTGCCACCAGTGATTTGCACCCGGGGGGAAATACGCAGTATTTT; CDR3 protein: CATSDLHPGGNTQYF; D gene: TRBD2; clone size: once; J gene: TRBJ2-3; V gene: TRBV24-1
CDR3 DNA: TGTGCCAGCAGCCCCACAGGGGGCGCGCACCCGAACACTGAAGCTTTCTTT; CDR3 protein: CASSPTGGAHPNTEAFF; D gene: TRBD1; clone size: -; J gene: TRBJ1-1; V gene: TRBV7-9
CDR3 DNA: TGTGCCAGCAGCTTGGCGGGAGCCATGAATGAGCAGTTCTTC; CDR3 protein: CASSLAGAMNEQFF; D gene: -; clone size: -; J gene: TRBJ2-1; V gene: TRBV5-4
CDR3 DNA: TGTGCCACCAGTGCCCCTGGGGAGGGTGGCTACACCTTC; CDR3 protein: CATSAPGEGGYTF; D gene: -; clone size: -; J gene: TRBJ1-2; V gene: TRBV24-1
CDR3 DNA: TGTGCCAGCAGAGTAGGACTAGCGGGGTACAATGAGCAGTTCTTC; CDR3 protein: CASRVGLAGYNEQFF; D gene: TRBD2; clone size: -; J gene: TRBJ2-1; V gene: TRBV28
CDR3 DNA: TGTGCCAGTAGTGCCAAACCCGGGACACGGAACACTGAAGCTTTCTTT; CDR3 protein: CASSAKPGTRNTEAFF; D gene: -; clone size: -; J gene: TRBJ1-1; V gene: TRBV19
CDR3 DNA: TGTGCCAGCAGCTTAGAATCCCCGTTCGCGAACACCGGGGAGCTGTTTTTT; CDR3 protein: CASSLESPFANTGELFF; D gene: -; clone size: -; J gene: TRBJ2-2; V gene: TRBV7-9
CDR3 DNA: TGTGCCACCAGCAGAGATCTTAGGACAGATACGCAGTATTTT; CDR3 protein: CATSRDLRTDTQYF; D gene: -; clone size: once; J gene: TRBJ2-3; V gene: TRBV15
CDR3 DNA: TGTGCCAGCAGCTTAGATTTTCCGGGACAGGGTGGCACAGATACGCAGTATTTT; CDR3 protein: CASSLDFPGQGGTDTQYF; D gene: TRBD1; clone size: -; J gene: TRBJ2-3; V gene: TRBV13
CDR3 DNA: TGTGCCAGCAGTTTAACAACCCCGAGCGGGAGTAGCTTGAGGGAGCAGTACTTC; CDR3 protein: CASSLTTPSGSSLREQYF; D gene: TRBD2; clone size: -; J gene: TRBJ2-7; V gene: TRBV27
CDR3 DNA: TGTGCCAGCAGCCAAGTTTCGAGCGGAGGGGAGACCCAGTACTTC; CDR3 protein: CASSQVSSGGETQYF; D gene: -; clone size: -; J gene: TRBJ2-5; V gene: TRBV4-2
CDR3 DNA: TGTGCCACCTCTGGACTCCCCCTTTACAATGAGCAGTTCTTC; CDR3 protein: CATSGLPLYNEQFF; D gene: -; clone size: -; J gene: TRBJ2-1; V gene: TRBV15
CDR3 DNA: TGTGCCAGCAGTTACCAGGTCGGACAATATAGCAATCAGCCCCAGCATTTT; CDR3 protein: CASSYQVGQYSNQPQHF; D gene: -; clone size: -; J gene: TRBJ1-5; V gene: TRBV6-2/TRBV6-3
CDR3 DNA: TGCGCCAGCAGCTTTAATCTAGCGGGAGGGCAATACGAGCAGTACTTC; CDR3 protein: CASSFNLAGGQYEQYF; D gene: TRBD2; clone size: -; J gene: TRBJ2-7; V gene: TRBV5-1
CDR3 DNA: TGTGCCAGCTCGTCCCCCGGGGTCACAGATACGCAGTATTTT; CDR3 protein: CASSSPGVTDTQYF; D gene: -; clone size: -; J gene: TRBJ2-3; V gene: TRBV28
CDR3 DNA: TGTGCCAGCAGAAACAGCGATCAGGGAACCGGGGAGCTGTTTTTT; CDR3 protein: CASRNSDQGTGELFF; D gene: -; clone size: -; J gene: TRBJ2-2; V gene: TRBV2
CDR3 DNA: TGTGCCAGCAGCGCCTCGGGACTCCTGAATTCACCCCTCCACTTT; CDR3 protein: CASSASGLLNSPLHF; D gene: -; clone size: once; J gene: TRBJ1-6; V gene: TRBV7-6
CDR3 DNA: TGTGCCACCGGGAAAGGGGCTGAAGCTTTCTTT; CDR3 protein: CATGKGAEAFF; D gene: -; clone size: -; J gene: TRBJ1-1; V gene: TRBV10-3
CDR3 DNA: TGCGCCAGCAGCCAAGATCCGTGGGAGAACGAGCAGTACTTC; CDR3 protein: CASSQDPWENEQYF; D gene: -; clone size: -; J gene: TRBJ2-7; V gene: TRBV4-1
CDR3 DNA: TGTGCCAGCAGCACCCCTAGCGGGGGTCTCACCGGGGAGCTGTTTTTT; CDR3 protein: CASSTPSGGLTGELFF; D gene: TRBD2; clone size: -; J gene: TRBJ2-2; V gene: TRBV13
CDR3 DNA: TGCGCCAGCAGCCCAGATCCGACGCAACTGAACACTGAAGCTTTCTTT; CDR3 protein: CASSPDPTQLNTEAFF; D gene: -; clone size: -; J gene: TRBJ1-1; V gene: TRBV4-3